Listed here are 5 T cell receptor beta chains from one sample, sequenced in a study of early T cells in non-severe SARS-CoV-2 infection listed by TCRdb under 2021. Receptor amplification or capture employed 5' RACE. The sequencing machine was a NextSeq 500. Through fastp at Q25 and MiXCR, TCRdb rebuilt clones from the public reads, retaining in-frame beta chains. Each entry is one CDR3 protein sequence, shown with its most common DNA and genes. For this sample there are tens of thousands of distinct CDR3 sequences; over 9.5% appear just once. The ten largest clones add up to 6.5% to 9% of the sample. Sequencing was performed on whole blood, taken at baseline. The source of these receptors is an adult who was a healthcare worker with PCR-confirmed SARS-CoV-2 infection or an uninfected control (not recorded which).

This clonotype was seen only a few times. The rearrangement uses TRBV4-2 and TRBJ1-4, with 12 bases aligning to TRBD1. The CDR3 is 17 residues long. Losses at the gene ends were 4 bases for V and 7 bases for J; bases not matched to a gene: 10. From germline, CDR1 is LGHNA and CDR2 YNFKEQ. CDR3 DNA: TGTGCCAGCAGCCCGGGACAGGGGGCCTCCTTAGGTGAAAAACTGTTTTTT. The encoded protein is CASSPGQGASLGEKLFF.

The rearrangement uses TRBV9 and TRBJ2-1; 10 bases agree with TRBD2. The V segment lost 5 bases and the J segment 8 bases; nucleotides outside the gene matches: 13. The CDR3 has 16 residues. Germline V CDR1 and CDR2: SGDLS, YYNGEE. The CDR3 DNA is TGTGCCAGCAGTCCTCCTCTAGCGGGAGTTTTCGATGAGCAGTTCTTC. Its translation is CASSPPLAGVFDEQFF. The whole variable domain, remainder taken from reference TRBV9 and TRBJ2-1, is DSGVTQTPKHLITATGQRVTLRCSPRSGDLSVYWYQQSLDQGLQFLIQYYNGEERAKGNILERFSAQQFPDLHSELNLSSLELGDSALYFCASSPPLAGVFDEQFFGPGTRLTVL.

CDR3 residues: CASSPTPDSYNEQFF. CDR3 nucleotide sequence: TGCGCCAGCAGTCCAACCCCAGACTCCTACAATGAGCAGTTCTTC. The chain is built from TRBV4-1 and TRBJ2-1, with D uncertain. Trimming took 6 bases from V and 0 from J, leaving 12 bases between them. The CDR3 is made up of 15 amino acids. Germline assignment: CDR1 MGHRA and CDR2 YSYEKL.

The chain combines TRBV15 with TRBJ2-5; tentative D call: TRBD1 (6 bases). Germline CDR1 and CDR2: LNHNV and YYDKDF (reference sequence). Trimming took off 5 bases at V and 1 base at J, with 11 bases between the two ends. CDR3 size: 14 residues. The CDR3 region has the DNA TGTGCCACCAGCGGAACAGGGTTCCAAGAGACCCAGTACTTC. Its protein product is CATSGTGFQETQYF. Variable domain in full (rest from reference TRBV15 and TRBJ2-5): DAMVIQNPRYQVTQFGKPVTLSCSQTLNHNVMYWYQQKSSQAPKLLFHYYDKDFNNEADTPDNFQSRRPNTSFCFLDIRSPGLGDTAMYLCATSGTGFQETQYFGPGTRLLVL.

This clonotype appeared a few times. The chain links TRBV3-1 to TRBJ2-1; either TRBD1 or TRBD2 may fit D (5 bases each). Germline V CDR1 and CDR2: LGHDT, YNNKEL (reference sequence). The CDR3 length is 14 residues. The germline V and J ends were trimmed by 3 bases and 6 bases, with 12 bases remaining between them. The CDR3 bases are TGTGCCAGCAGCCAGGGGACCACCTCCAATGAGCAGTTCTTC. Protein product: CASSQGTTSNEQFF.